These 14 T cell receptor beta chains share one sample of origin, sequenced in a study of shared clonotypes between healthy human individuals. CD45RO-negative CD8 cells positively selected for CCR7 made up the naive population, which excluded terminally differentiated effector memory CD45RA+ cells. TCRdb's table, derived via immunoSEQ multiplex PCR, lists solely in-frame clones and lacks some. The table has around 600,000 clones, roughly 96% seen once. Sample: naive CD8+ T cells sorted from blood. The receptors here all came from a woman under 40 in good health.

The chain has TRBV21-1 and TRBJ2-7. TRBV21-1 is marked as a pseudogene. The CDR3 extends over 15 amino acids. The CDR3 is CASRVFLHVLDEQYF. The CDR3 nucleotides are TGTGCCAGCAGAGTCTTTCTACACGTGTTAGACGAGCAGTACTTC.

The V and J genes are TRBV5-1 and TRBJ2-7; 10 bases line up with TRBD1. The CDR3 has 15 residues. The junction had 9 bases not matched to a gene; V was cut back by 4 bases and J by 5 bases. Germline CDR1 is SGHRS and CDR2 is YFSETQ. In DNA form, the CDR3 reads TGCGCCAGCAGCCCGAGGGACAGGGGAATCGACGAGCAGTACTTC. This gives the protein CASSPRDRGIDEQYF. The full variable domain, with the rest looked up from reference TRBV5-1 and TRBJ2-7, is KAGVTQTPRYLIKTRGQQVTLSCSPISGHRSVSWYQQTPGQGLQFLFEYFSETQRNKGNFPGRFSGRQFSNSRSEMNVSTLELGDSALYLCASSPRDRGIDEQYFGPGTRLTVT.

The rearrangement links TRBV4-1 to TRBJ2-7; D possibly matches TRBD1 or TRBD2 (5 bases each). This CDR3 spans 12 amino acids. Trimming shortened V by 6 bases and J by 3 bases, and 9 bases separated the two germline ends. CDR1 and CDR2 (germline): MGHRA, YSYEKL. CDR3 in amino acids: CASRGDLYEQYF. The CDR3 region has the DNA TGCGCCAGCAGGGGGGACCTCTACGAGCAGTACTTC.

The chain is built from TRBV27 and TRBJ2-7; 7 nucleotides line up with TRBD2. Looked up from germline, CDR1 is MNHEY and CDR2 is SMNVEV (reference sequence). The CDR3 covers 12 residues. Trimming took 2 bases from V and 6 from J; bases not matched to a gene: 1. CDR3 coding DNA: TGTGCCAGCAGTTTAACGGGGGGCGAGCAGTACTTC. Amino acid sequence: CASSLTGGEQYF.

V usage is TRBV2 and J usage is TRBJ1-4; possible D gene TRBD1, 5 bases. Trimming cost V 2 bases and J 3 bases, with 13 bases left between them. The CDR3 spans 16 residues. Germline CDR1 SNHLY, CDR2 FYNNEI. CDR3 sequence reads: CASSESGGLANEKLFF. The CDR3 DNA reads TGTGCCAGCAGTGAAAGTGGGGGTTTGGCTAATGAAAAACTGTTTTTT.

This clone was seen only once. This sequence joins TRBV5-1 and TRBJ2-7, with D perhaps matching TRBD2 (5 bases). Between the trimmed V and J ends, which lost 4 bases and 0 bases, there was a span of 8 bases. This CDR3 comprises 13 residues. Germline CDR1 reads SGHRS; CDR2 reads YFSETQ. CDR3 sequence (DNA): TGCGCCAGCAGCCTCGACTACTCCTACGAGCAGTACTTC. It yields the protein CASSLDYSYEQYF.

The chain recombines TRBV29-1 with TRBJ2-1; possible D gene TRBD2, 6 bases. CDR1 is SQVTM, CDR2 ANQGSEA, per germline. V lost 2 bases and J lost 4, with 15 bases in between. The CDR3 has 15 amino acids. For the CDR3, the DNA is TGCAGCGTTGAATTGCGTTACGGAGGGTACAATGAGCAGTTCTTC. The encoded protein is CSVELRYGGYNEQFF.

The chain recombines TRBV6-5 with TRBJ2-2; D is possibly TRBD1 or TRBD2 (5 bases each). CDR1 is MNHEY, CDR2 SVGAGI, per germline. V was shortened by 10 bases and J by 0 bases, with 15 bases between the two germline ends. The CDR3 loop spans 15 amino acids. CDR3 sequence: CATSGTHANTGELFF. The CDR3 DNA reads as TGTGCCACGTCCGGGACGCATGCGAACACCGGGGAGCTGTTTTTT.

J is TRBJ2-7 and V is TRBV11-2; D call uncertain. V dropped 0 bases and J dropped 12 bases, with 9 bases sitting between them. Looked up from germline, CDR1 is SGHAT and CDR2 is FQNNGV. The CDR3 is made up of 11 amino acids. CDR3 DNA sequence: TGTGCCAGCAGCTTAGATGGGCTGGGGTACTTC. Translation gives CASSLDGLGYF.

The V gene is TRBV29-1, the J gene TRBJ2-5; D is possibly TRBD2 (6 bases). With the DNA end fitting TRBJ2-7 better, the J assignment may be wrong. The CDR3 sequence is 12 residues long. Germline V CDR1 and CDR2: SQVTM, ANQGSEA. The CDR3 DNA follows: TGCAGCGTTGTTCTGGGGGGTTACGAGCAGTACTTC. Its translation: CSVVLGGYEQYF.

The chain carries TRBV7-9 and TRBJ2-1; tentatively, D is TRBD2 (5 bases). Trimming pared 5 bases from V and 4 bases from J, leaving 18 bases between. The CDR3 totals 16 residues. Germline CDR1 and CDR2: SEHNR and FQNEAQ (reference sequence). The chain's CDR3 is CASSPLGRGGYNEQFF. The DNA for the CDR3 is TGTGCCAGCAGCCCCCTAGGTCGGGGTGGGTACAATGAGCAGTTCTTC.

V gene TRBV7-2 combines with J gene TRBJ2-2; a weak D match, TRBD1 (5 bases). Germline assignment: CDR1 SGHTA and CDR2 FQGNSA. Between the trimmed V and J ends, which lost 0 bases and 3 bases, there was a span of 14 bases. This CDR3 region has 17 residues. CDR3 sequence reads: CASSLARRGLYTGELFF. CDR3 coding DNA: TGTGCCAGCAGCTTAGCCCGAAGGGGCCTGTACACCGGGGAGCTGTTTTTT.

This sequence joins TRBV27 and TRBJ2-7; a possible D gene is TRBD2 (5 bases). Germline CDR1 and CDR2: MNHEY and SMNVEV (reference sequence). Between the trimmed V and J ends, which lost 4 bases and 2 bases, there was a span of 12 bases. CDR3 length: 14 residues. The chain's CDR3 is CASSSRTQPYEQYF. CDR3 nucleotide sequence: TGTGCCAGCAGTTCCCGGACTCAACCCTACGAGCAGTACTTC.

This chain links TRBV30 with TRBJ2-1; D is possibly TRBD1 or TRBD2 (5 bases each). Germline V gene data show CDR1 as GTSNPN and CDR2 as SVGIG (reference sequence). Trimming stripped 3 bases from V and 4 bases from J, with 16 bases between. The CDR3 runs to 15 residues. CDR3 sequence (DNA): TGTGCCTGGAGCCCGGGGCAGGGAGCATACAATGAGCAGTTCTTC. Its translation: CAWSPGQGAYNEQFF. Looking up the rest from reference TRBV30 and TRBJ2-1 gives the full variable domain: SQTIHQWPATLVQPVGSPLSLECTVEGTSNPNLYWYRQAAGRGLQLLFYSVGIGQISSEVPQNLSASRPQDRQFILSSKKLLLSDSGFYLCAWSPGQGAYNEQFFGPGTRLTVL.